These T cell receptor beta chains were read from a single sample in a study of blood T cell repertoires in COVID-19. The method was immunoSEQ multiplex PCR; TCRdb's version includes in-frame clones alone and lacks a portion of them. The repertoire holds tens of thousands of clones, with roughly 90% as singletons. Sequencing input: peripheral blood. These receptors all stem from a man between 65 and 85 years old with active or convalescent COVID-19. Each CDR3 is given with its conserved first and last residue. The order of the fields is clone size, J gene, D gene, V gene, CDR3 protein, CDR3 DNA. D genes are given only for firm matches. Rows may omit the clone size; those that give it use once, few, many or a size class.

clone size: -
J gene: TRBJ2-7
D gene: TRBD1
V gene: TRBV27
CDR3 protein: CASSLGRTGPTYEQYF
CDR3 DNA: TGTGCCAGCAGCCTGGGACGGACAGGGCCAACCTACGAGCAGTACTTC

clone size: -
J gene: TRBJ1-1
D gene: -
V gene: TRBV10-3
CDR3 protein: CAISELYGGTEAFF
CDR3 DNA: TGTGCCATCAGTGAGCTATACGGAGGCACTGAAGCTTTCTTT

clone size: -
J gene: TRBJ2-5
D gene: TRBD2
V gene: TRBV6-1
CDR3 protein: CASSDHGGLETQYF
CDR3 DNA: TGTGCCAGCAGTGACCACGGGGGGTTAGAGACCCAGTACTTC

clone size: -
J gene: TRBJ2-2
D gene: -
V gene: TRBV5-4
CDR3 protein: CASSDRKANTGELFF
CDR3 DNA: TGTGCCAGCAGCGACAGGAAAGCGAACACCGGGGAGCTGTTTTTT

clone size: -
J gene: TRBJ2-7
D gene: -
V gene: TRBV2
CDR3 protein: CASLAEEGLKQYF
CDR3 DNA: TGTGCCAGCCTGGCTGAGGAGGGCCTGAAGCAGTACTTC

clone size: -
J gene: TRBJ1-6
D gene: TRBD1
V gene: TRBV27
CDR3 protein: CASSQGVYSPLHF
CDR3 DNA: TGTGCCAGCAGTCAGGGGGTCTATTCACCCCTCCACTTT

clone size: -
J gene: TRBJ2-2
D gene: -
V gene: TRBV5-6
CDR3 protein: CASSLDSNTGELFF
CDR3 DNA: TGTGCCAGCAGCTTGGACAGCAACACCGGGGAGCTGTTTTTT

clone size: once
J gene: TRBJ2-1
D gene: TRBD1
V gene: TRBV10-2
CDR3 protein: CASSPGQGRNEQFF
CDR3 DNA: TGCGCCAGCAGTCCGGGACAGGGAAGGAATGAGCAGTTCTTC

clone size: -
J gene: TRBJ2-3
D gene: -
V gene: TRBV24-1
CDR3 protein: CATKLTDTQYF
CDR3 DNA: TGTGCCACCAAACTCACAGATACGCAGTATTTT

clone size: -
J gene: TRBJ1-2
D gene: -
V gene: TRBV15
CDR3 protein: CATSRDTGLPYGYTF
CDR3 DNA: TGTGCCACCAGCAGAGATACTGGTTTGCCCTATGGCTACACCTTC

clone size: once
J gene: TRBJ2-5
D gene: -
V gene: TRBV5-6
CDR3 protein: CASSKTRETYRAQYF
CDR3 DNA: TGTGCCAGCAGCAAGACCCGGGAAACCTACCGGGCCCAGTACTTC

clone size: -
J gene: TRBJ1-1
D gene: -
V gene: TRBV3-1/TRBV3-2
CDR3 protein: CASSYTTMNTEAFF
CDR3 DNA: TGTGCCAGCAGCTACACAACGATGAACACTGAAGCTTTCTTT

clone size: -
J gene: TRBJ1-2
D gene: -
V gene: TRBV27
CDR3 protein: CASSFVGATNYGYTF
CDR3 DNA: TGTGCCAGCAGCTTCGTAGGGGCAACTAACTATGGCTACACCTTC

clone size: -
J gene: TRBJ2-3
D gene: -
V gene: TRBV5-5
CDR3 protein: CASSLVGGADTQYF
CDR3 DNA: TGTGCCAGCAGCTTGGTAGGCGGGGCGGATACGCAGTATTTT

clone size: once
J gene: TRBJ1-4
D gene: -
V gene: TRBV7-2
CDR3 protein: CASSLYETGTSGVEKLFF
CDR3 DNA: TGTGCCAGCAGCTTATATGAGACAGGAACCTCCGGGGTTGAAAAACTGTTTTTT

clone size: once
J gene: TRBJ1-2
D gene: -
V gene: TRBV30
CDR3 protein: CAWDRGGQYGYTF
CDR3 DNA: TGTGCCTGGGACCGGGGGGGTCAATATGGCTACACCTTC

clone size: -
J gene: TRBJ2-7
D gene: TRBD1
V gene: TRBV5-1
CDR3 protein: CASSLVSGGQNYEQYF
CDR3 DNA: TGCGCCAGCAGCTTGGTCTCAGGGGGTCAAAACTACGAGCAGTACTTC

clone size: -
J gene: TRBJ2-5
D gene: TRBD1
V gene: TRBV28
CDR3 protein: CASSPGTGGLMETQYF
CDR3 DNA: TGTGCCAGCAGCCCTGGGACAGGGGGCTTGATGGAGACCCAGTACTTC

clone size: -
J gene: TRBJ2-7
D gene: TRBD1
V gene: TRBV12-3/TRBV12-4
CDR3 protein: CASSRQGAYEQYF
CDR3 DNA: TGTGCCAGCAGTCGACAGGGGGCCTACGAGCAGTACTTC

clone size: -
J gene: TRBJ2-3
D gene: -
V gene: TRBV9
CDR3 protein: CASSAPATPGGTDTQYF
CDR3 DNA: TGTGCCAGCAGCGCCCCCGCGACCCCCGGGGGCACAGATACGCAGTATTTT

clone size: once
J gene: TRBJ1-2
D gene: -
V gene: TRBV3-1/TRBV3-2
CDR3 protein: CASSHRVVTSGYTF
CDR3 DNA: TGTGCCAGCAGCCACAGGGTGGTAACTTCTGGCTACACCTTC

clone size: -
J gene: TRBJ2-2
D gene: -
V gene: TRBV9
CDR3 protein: CACFPAGNTGELFF
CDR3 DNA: TGTGCCTGTTTTCCAGCAGGGAACACCGGGGAGCTGTTTTTT

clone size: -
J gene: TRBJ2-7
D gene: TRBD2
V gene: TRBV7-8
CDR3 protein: CASSLTGGEQYF
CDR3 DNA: TGTGCCAGCAGCTTAACCGGGGGGGAGCAGTACTTC

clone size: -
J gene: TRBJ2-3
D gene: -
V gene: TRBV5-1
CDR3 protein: CASKLRLRTESTDTQYF
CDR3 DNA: TGCGCCAGCAAGCTGAGACTCAGGACAGAGAGCACAGATACGCAGTATTTT

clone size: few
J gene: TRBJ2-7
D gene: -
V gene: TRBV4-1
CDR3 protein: CASSQEATTRHYEQYF
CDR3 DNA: TGCGCCAGCAGCCAAGAAGCCACGACACGGCACTACGAGCAGTACTTC

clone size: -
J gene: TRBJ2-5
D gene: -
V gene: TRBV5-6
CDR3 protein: CASSLGTHQETQYF
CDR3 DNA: TGTGCCAGCAGTTTAGGGACACACCAAGAGACCCAGTACTTC

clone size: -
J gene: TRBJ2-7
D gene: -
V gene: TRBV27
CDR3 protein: CASSFRDTYEQYF
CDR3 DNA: TGTGCCAGCAGTTTCCGGGACACCTACGAGCAGTACTTC

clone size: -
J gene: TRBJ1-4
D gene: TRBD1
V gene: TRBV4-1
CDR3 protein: CASSTPRPGQGEMVDEKLFF
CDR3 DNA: TGCGCCAGCAGCACCCCACGACCAGGACAGGGGGAAATGGTGGATGAAAAACTGTTTTTT

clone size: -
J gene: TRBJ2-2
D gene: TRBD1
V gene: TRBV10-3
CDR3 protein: CATLDRDNTGELFF
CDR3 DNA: TGTGCCACCCTGGACAGGGACAACACCGGGGAGCTGTTTTTT

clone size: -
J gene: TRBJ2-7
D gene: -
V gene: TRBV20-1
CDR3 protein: CSASSAGSTGVTEQYF
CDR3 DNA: TGCAGTGCTAGTAGTGCGGGGAGCACCGGTGTAACCGAGCAGTACTTC

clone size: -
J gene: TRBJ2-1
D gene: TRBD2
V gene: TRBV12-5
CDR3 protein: CASARGVVRLSDEQFF
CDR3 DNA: TGTGCTAGTGCCCGGGGGGTAGTTAGACTTAGCGATGAGCAGTTCTTC

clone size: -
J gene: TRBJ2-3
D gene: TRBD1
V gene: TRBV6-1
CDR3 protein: CASSEGQGETDTQYF
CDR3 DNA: TGTGCCAGCAGTGAAGGACAGGGGGAAACAGATACGCAGTATTTT

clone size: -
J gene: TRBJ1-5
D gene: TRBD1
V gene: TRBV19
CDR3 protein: CASSIVGRGSNQPQHF
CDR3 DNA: TGTGCCAGTAGTATAGTGGGCAGGGGGAGCAATCAGCCCCAGCATTTT

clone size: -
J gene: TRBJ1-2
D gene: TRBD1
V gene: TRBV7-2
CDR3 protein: CASSLPGQARYGYTF
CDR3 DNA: TGTGCCAGCAGCTTACCTGGACAGGCGCGCTATGGCTACACCTTC

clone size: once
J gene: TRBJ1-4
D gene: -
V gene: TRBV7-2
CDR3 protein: CASSLVPLPGREKLFF
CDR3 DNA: TGTGCCAGCAGCTTAGTTCCCCTTCCCGGGAGGGAAAAACTGTTTTTT

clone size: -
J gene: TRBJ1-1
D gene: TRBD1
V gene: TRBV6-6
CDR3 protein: CASNLPPQGTAFF
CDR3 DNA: TGTGCCAGCAACTTACCCCCACAGGGGACGGCTTTCTTT

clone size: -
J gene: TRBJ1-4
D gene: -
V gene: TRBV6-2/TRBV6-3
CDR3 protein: CASSSVGATNEKLFF
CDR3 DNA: TGTGCCAGCAGTTCTGTGGGAGCAACTAATGAAAAACTGTTTTTT

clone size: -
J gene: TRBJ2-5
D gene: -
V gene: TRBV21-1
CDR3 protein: CASSKERTSVEETQYF
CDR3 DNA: TGTGCCAGCAGCAAAGAGCGGACGTCGGTGGAAGAGACCCAGTACTTC

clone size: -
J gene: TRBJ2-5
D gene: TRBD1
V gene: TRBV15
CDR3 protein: CATSRGTGVQETQYF
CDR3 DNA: TGTGCCACCAGCAGAGGGACAGGGGTCCAAGAGACCCAGTACTTC

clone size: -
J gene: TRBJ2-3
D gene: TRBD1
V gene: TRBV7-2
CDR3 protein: CASRQGGTDTQYF
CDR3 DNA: TGTGCCAGCAGACAGGGGGGCACAGATACGCAGTATTTT

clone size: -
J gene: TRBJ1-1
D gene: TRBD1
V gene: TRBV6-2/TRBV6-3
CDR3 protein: CASSYSRDSLNTEAFF
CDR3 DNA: TGTGCCAGCAGTTACTCAAGGGACAGCCTGAACACTGAAGCTTTCTTT

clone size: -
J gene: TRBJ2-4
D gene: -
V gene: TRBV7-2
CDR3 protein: CASSLVAVAKNIQYF
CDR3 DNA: TGTGCCAGCAGCTTAGTGGCAGTAGCCAAAAACATTCAGTACTTC

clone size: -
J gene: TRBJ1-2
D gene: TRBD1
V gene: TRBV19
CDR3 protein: CASSIVGTGEGYGYTF
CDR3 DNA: TGTGCCAGTAGTATAGTGGGAACAGGGGAAGGCTATGGCTACACCTTC

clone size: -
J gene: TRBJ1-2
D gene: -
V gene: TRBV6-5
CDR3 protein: CASRAVIGYTF
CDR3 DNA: TGTGCCAGCAGGGCAGTTATTGGCTACACCTTC

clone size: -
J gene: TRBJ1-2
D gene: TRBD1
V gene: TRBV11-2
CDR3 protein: CASSSYRGPMREGYTF
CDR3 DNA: TGTGCCAGCAGCTCCTACAGGGGGCCTATGCGGGAGGGCTACACCTTC

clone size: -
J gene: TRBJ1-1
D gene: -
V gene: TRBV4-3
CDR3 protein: CASSQDRNTEAFF
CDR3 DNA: TGCGCCAGCAGCCAAGACAGGAACACTGAAGCTTTCTTT

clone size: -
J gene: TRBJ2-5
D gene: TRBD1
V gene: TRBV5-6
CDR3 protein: CASSLGTGFIQETQYF
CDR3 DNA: TGTGCCAGCAGCTTGGGGACAGGGTTTATCCAAGAGACCCAGTACTTC

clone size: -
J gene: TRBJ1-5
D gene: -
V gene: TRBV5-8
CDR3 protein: CASSEQWAEQPQHF
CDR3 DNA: TGTGCCAGCAGCGAGCAGTGGGCTGAGCAGCCCCAGCATTTT

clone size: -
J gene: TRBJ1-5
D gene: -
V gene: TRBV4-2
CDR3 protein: CASSQDRIRDYQPQHF
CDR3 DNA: TGTGCCAGCAGCCAAGATCGAATCAGGGATTATCAGCCCCAGCATTTT

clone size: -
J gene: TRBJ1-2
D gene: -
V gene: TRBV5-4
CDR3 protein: CASSLPLYYGYTF
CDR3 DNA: TGTGCCAGCAGCTTGCCCCTCTACTATGGCTACACCTTC

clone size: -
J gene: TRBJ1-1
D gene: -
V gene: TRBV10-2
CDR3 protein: CASSREPRNTEAFF
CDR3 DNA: TGCGCCAGCAGTCGAGAGCCCCGGAACACTGAAGCTTTCTTT

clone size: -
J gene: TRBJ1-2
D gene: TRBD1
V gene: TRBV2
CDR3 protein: CASSEEAGGLGGYTF
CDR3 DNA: TGTGCCAGCAGTGAGGAAGCAGGGGGTCTTGGTGGCTACACCTTC

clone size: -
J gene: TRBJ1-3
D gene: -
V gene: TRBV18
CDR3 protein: CASSPRQVLSGNTIYF
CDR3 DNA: TGTGCCAGCTCACCCAGACAGGTTCTCTCTGGAAACACCATATATTTT